This TCR beta chain emerged from a study of human T cells and chemical hapten exposure. TCRdb independently ran MiXCR on the RACE reads; one entry per CDR3 protein. The repertoire includes 300,000 to 450,000 distinct CDR3 sequences, approximately 5% of them detected once, and about 2.5% sits in the top ten. Time point meaning: pre-sensitization, week 0. Stated treatment: therapeutic diphenylcyclopropenone sensitization with weekly scalp DPC. V was clipped by 3 bases and J by 9 bases; unmatched bases: 8. The CDR3 contains 15 residues. CDR1 SGDLS and CDR2 YYNGEE come from the germline V gene. The TCR originated in a woman aged 45 to 65 with alopecia areata. Some clones in this sample may be carry-over from other donors' samples. Material: whole blood, obtained in connection with sensitization to the hapten diphenylcyclopropenone (DPC). This chain uses TRBV9 with TRBJ2-3, with 12 bases lining up with TRBD2. The CDR3 loop is CASSARTSGRITQYF. In DNA form, the CDR3 reads TGTGCCAGCAGCGCCCGAACTAGCGGGAGGATCACGCAGTATTTT. Full variable domain (remainder filled in from reference TRBV9 and TRBJ2-3): DSGVTQTPKHLITATGQRVTLRCSPRSGDLSVYWYQQSLDQGLQFLIQYYNGEERAKGNILERFSAQQFPDLHSELNLSSLELGDSALYFCASSARTSGRITQYFGPGTRLTVL.